The present T cell receptor beta chain was sequenced within a study of vaccination and CD4 T cells after COVID-19 (dated by TCRdb to between 2020 and 2023). At the level of the whole study: SARS-CoV-2 positivity had been established in the convalescent patients by nasal swab PCR, and mild disease was recorded in about 9 of these patients and severe disease in one. In the convalescent cohort there were six males and four females, among whom were two Hispanic individuals, seven Caucasians, two Asians and one multiracial person. Two doses of either the Pfizer-BioNTech BNT162b2 vaccine (n=8) or the Moderna mRNA-1273 vaccine (n=2) were administered to participants. Post-COVID blood samples were collected from convalescent patients a median of around 100 days after diagnosis, with a range of roughly 30 to 161 days. Post-vaccine blood samples were collected a median of about 72 days after the second vaccine dose, ranging from about 13 to 241 days. For stimulating the cultures, overlapping spike peptide pools were used, derived from SARS-CoV-2 as well as from the common cold coronaviruses HCoV-NL63, HCoV-OC43 and HCoV-229E. Control cultures used a CEFX viral epitope pool as positive control, an HIV-1 Nef peptide pool as negative control, or no peptide. The spike-specific CD4+ TCR repertoire was compared before and after mRNA vaccination in around ten COVID-19 convalescent patients and 4 infection-naive healthy vaccine recipients.

The CDR3 goes from the cysteine to the phenylalanine over 15 residues. Of all the DNA, just the CDR3 is kept, 45 bases in frame from base 1. CDR1 and CDR2, per the germline V gene, are SNHLY and FYNNEI. Relative to germline, V is missing 5 bases and J is missing 2 bases, with 2 bases of the junction outside any gene match. As regards this clonotype: The target of this receptor is not known. No much larger clone exists at a distance of one base, and base qualities are not known.

Sample treatment or condition, as interpreted from the label and publication: approximately 11-day PBMC culture with coronavirus spike peptide pools or control peptides (ViraFEST assay). The study used the ViraFEST assay, which expanded antigen-specific T cells with peptide pools and then identified expanded clonotypes by TCR sequencing. Positive SARS-CoV-2 PCR tests in the convalescent patients dated from March to December 2020, before Alpha, Beta and Delta variants emerged in the United States. Each well held around 1.9 million PBMCs cultured with around 10 ug/ml peptide pools in IMDM containing around 5% human AB serum and around 10 IU/ml IL-2. On days 3 and 7, half of the culture medium was replaced with fresh IL-2-containing medium. Once the cells had been in culture for less than 12 days, the EasySep CD4+ T cell isolation kit was used to isolate CD4+ T cells by negative selection. Ficoll-Paque Plus gradient centrifugation was used to isolate PBMCs from whole blood, and the isolated PBMCs were then either used fresh or cryopreserved at -140C. In general, triplicate wells were set up for every culture condition.

Libraries were made using PCR. TCR sequencing of DNA from cultured CD4+ T cells used the Oncomine TCR Beta short-read assay at the Johns Hopkins FTIC core. The QIAamp micro DNA kit was used to extract genomic DNA from the cultured CD4+ T cells. The Oncomine TCR Beta libraries from cultured CD4+ T cells were pooled using unique dual indexes and then sequenced on an Illumina iSeq 100. Turning to the authors' computational methods: Non-productive sequences were filtered out, and CDR3s that did not start with C, did not end with F or W, or were shorter than 7 amino acids were discarded. Antigen-specific clonotypes were identified using the MANAFEST web application through comparison of peptide-stimulated wells with reference and other culture wells. To be called positive, a clone needed an FDR below 0.05, an odds ratio above 5, and a productive frequency above 0.1% in at least two of three replicate wells. A clonotype was classed as cross-reactive if the clonotype showed significant expansion both in SARS-CoV-2 spike wells and in at least one common cold coronavirus spike condition. CDR3 homology was assessed with Levenshtein distances (stringdist) and unrooted phylogenetic trees (ape) in R version 3.6.1. TCRdb redid the processing of the public reads, applying fastp at Q25 and MiXCR, and retained in-frame beta chains. When rows share a CDR3 protein, they turn into one entry using the most common DNA and genes. None of the V and J calls come from the authors' own analysis; TCRdb made them. For this sample the table gives roughly 20,000 distinct CDR3 sequences, of which around half were detected only once. The ten largest clones represent about 7.7% of the sample.

Broader findings and caveats from the paper: The study included relatively few convalescent patients and did not analyze early timepoints after natural infection. In convalescent patients, nearly all vaccine-specific clones (304 of 307) were found to be mono-reactive for SARS-CoV-2 spike rather than cross-reactive with common cold coronaviruses. In convalescent patients, a median roughly 86% of post-vaccine SARS-CoV-2-reactive clones were detected only after vaccination, suggesting vaccine-specific priming. An increase in the median number of SARS-CoV-2-reactive clonotypes from around 20 after infection to a few dozen after vaccination was observed, but the change was not found to be significant.

The chain joins TRBV2 to TRBJ2-3; 12 bases in the middle match TRBD2. The sequenced sample was CD4+ T cells from blood, cultured in vitro. This TCR was sampled from a human donor who had recovered from COVID-19. The DNA sequence is as follows: TGTGCCAGCAGTTGGACTAGCGGGAACACAGATACGCAGTATTTT. Its product reads: CASSWTSGNTDTQYF.